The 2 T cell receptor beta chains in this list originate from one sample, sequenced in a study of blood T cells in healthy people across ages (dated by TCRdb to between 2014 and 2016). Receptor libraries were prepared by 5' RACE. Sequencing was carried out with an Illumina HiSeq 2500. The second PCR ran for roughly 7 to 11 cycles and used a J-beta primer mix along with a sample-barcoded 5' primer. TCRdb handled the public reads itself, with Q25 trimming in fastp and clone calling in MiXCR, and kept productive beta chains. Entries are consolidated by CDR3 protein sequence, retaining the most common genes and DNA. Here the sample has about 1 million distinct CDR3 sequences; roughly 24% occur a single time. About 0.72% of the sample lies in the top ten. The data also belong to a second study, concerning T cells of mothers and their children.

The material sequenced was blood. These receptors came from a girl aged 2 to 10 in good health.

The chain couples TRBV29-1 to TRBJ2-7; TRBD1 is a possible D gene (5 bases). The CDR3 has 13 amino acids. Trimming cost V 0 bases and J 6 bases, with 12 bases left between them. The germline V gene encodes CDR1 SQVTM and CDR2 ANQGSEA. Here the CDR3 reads CSVEDRQGSEQYF. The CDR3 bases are TGCAGCGTTGAAGACCGGCAGGGAAGCGAGCAGTACTTC.

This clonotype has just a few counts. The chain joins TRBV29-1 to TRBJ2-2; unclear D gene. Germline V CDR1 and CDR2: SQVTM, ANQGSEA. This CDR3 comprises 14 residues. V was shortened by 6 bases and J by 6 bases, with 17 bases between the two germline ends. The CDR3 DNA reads TGCAGCGTCGTGCGTTGGAACCACGCCGGGGAGCTGTTTTTT. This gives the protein CSVVRWNHAGELFF.